Included here is one T cell receptor (beta chain) sequence, with context. Its specificity is unknown. Data came from immunoSEQ multiplex PCR; TCRdb stores just in-frame clones and leaves some out. The repertoire holds 150,000 or so clones, with over 75% as singletons. This record comes from a study of radiation and T cells in renal cell carcinoma. Study overall: Nephrectomy followed 15 Gy stereotactic body radiation by 4 weeks. Study-level points and caveats: Pretreatment tumor biopsies were lacking, so baseline clonotypes are unknown.

This CDR3 has 17 residues. V lost 6 bases, J lost 0 bases, and 21 bases lay in between. CDR1 KGHSH and CDR2 LQKENI come from the germline V gene. Time point indicated: baseline pretreatment blood. Treatment indicated: 15 Gy SBRT to primary tumor, nephrectomy 4 weeks later. This renal cell carcinoma was of the clear cell type. The V call is TRBV18, the J call TRBJ2-7; possibly TRBD1 for D (6 bases). The specimen comprised blood, sampled from a patient whose treatment included radiotherapy and nephrectomy. This sequence originates from a woman in her forties or fifties with renal cell carcinoma. The CDR3, as DNA: TGTGCCAGCTCTCCCGTAAACCCGGGACACAACTCCTACGAGCAGTACTTC. It encodes CASSPVNPGHNSYEQYF.